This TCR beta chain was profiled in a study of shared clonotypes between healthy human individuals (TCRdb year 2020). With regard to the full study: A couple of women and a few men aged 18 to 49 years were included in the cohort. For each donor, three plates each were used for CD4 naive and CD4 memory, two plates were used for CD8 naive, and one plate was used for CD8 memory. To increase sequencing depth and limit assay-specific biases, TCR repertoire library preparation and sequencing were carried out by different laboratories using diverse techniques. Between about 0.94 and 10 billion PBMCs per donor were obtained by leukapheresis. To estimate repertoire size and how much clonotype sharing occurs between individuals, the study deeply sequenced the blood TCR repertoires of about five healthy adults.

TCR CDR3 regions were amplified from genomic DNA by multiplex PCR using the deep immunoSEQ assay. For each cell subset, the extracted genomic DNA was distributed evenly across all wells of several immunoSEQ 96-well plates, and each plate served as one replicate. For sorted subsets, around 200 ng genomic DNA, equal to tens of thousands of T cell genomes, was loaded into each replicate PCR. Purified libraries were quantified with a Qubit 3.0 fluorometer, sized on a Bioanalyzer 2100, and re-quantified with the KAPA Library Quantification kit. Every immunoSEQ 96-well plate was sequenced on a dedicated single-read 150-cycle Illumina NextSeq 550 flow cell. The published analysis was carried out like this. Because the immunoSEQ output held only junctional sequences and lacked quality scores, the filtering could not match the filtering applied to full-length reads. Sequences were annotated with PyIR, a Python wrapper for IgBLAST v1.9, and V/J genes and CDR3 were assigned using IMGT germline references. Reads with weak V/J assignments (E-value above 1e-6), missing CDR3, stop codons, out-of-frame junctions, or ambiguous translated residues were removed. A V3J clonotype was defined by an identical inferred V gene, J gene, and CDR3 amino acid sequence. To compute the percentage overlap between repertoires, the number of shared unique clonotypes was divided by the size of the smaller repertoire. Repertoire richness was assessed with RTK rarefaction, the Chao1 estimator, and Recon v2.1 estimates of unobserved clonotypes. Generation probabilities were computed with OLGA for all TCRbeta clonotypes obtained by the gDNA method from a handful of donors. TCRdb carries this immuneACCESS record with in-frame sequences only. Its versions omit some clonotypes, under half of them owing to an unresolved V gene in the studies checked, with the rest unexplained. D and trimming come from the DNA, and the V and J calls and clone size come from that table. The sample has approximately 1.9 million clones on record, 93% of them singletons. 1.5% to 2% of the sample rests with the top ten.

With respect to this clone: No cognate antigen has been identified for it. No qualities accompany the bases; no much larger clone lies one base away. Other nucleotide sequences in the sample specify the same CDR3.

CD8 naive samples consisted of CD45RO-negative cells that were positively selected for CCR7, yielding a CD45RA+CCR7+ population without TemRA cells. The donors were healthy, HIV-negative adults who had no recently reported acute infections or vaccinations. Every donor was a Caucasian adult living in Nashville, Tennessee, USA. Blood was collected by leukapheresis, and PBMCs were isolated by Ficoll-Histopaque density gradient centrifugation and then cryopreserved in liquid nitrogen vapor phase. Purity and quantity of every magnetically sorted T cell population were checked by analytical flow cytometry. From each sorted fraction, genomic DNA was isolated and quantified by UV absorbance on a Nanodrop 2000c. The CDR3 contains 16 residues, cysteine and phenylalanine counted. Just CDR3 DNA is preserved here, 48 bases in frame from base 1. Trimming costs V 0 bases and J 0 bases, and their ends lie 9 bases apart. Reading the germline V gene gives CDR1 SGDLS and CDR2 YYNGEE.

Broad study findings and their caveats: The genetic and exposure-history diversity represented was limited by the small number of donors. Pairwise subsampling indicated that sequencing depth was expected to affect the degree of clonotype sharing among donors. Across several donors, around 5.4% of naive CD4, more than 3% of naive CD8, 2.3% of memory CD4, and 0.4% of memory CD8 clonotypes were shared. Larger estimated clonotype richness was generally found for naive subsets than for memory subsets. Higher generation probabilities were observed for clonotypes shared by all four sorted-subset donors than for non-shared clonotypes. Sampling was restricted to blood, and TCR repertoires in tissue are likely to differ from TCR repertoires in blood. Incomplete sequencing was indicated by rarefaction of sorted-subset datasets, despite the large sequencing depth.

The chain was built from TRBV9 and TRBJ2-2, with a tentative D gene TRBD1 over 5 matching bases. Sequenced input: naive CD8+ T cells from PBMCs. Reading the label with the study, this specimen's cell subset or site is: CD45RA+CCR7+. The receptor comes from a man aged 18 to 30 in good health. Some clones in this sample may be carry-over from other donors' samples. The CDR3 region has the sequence CASSVARAANTGELFF. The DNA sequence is TGTGCCAGCAGCGTAGCCAGGGCCGCGAACACCGGGGAGCTGTTTTTT.